In its sample, the clone carrying this T cell receptor beta chain was seen many times. Its specificity is unknown. This sample was included in a study of identical twins. Overall study findings and caveats: Less excess twin sharing appeared in beta out-of-frame sequences. For monozygotic twins, models underestimated out-of-frame TCR alpha sharing.

TCRdb re-called the 5' RACE reads with MiXCR, one entry per CDR3 protein. The sample yields hundreds of thousands of distinct CDR3 sequences, under 8.5% seen once. V was pared by 0 bases and J by 5 bases, with 9 bases of the junction left unmatched. The CDR3 length is 16 residues. Germline CDR1 is SGHRS and CDR2 is YFSETQ. The sample was also reused in another study, on yellow fever vaccine responses in identical twins. That source notes: Each twin's T cell response to the vaccine was reported to look partly convergent and partly personalized.

The TCR originated in a woman aged 18-29 years in good health. Input material: PBMCs. J is TRBJ2-5 and V is TRBV5-1; 8 bases line up with TRBD1. CDR3 sequence reads: CASSLDGRQGMETQYF. The CDR3 region has the DNA TGCGCCAGCAGCTTGGATGGTCGACAGGGGATGGAGACCCAGTACTTC.